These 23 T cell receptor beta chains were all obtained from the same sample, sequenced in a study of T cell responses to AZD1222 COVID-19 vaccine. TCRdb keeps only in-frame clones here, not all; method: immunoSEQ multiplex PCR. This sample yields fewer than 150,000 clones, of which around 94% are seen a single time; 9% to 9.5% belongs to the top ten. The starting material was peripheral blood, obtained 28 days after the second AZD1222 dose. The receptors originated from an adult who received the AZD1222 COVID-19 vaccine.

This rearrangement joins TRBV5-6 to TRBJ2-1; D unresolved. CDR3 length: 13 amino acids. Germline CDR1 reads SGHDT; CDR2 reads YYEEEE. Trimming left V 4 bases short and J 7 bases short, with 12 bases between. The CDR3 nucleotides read TGTGCCAGCAGCCCCGGACGGCTTAATGAGCAGTTCTTC. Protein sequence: CASSPGRLNEQFF.

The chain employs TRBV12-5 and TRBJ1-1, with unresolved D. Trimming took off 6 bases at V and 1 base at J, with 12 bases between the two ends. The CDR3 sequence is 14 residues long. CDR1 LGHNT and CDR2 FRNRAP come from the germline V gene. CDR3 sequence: CASGPWTANTEAFF. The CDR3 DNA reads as TGTGCTAGTGGCCCGTGGACGGCGAACACTGAAGCTTTCTTT.

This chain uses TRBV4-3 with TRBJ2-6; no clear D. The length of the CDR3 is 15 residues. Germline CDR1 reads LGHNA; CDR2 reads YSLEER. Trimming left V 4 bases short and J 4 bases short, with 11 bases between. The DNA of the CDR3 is TGCGCCAGCAGCCCCCAGTCTACAGGGGCCAACGTCCTGACTTTC. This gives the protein CASSPQSTGANVLTF.

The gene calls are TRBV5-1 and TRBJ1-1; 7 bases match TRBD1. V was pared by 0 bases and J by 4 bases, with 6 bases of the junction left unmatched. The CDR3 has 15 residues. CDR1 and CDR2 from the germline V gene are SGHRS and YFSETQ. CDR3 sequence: CASSLAAGGATEAFF. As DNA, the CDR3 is TGCGCCAGCAGCTTGGCAGCAGGGGGGGCCACTGAAGCTTTCTTT.

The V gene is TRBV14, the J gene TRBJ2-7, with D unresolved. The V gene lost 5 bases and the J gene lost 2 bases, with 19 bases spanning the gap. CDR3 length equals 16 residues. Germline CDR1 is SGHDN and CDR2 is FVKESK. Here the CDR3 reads CASSAKGPHRPYEQYF. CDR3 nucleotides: TGTGCCAGCAGCGCCAAAGGGCCCCATCGCCCCTACGAGCAGTACTTC.

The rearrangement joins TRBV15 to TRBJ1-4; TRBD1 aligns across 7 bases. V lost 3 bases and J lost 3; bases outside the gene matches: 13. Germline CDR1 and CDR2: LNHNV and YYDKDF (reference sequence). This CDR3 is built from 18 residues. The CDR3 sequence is CATSSPWAQGESNEKLFF. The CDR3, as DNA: TGTGCCACCAGCAGTCCTTGGGCGCAGGGGGAATCTAATGAAAAACTGTTTTTT.

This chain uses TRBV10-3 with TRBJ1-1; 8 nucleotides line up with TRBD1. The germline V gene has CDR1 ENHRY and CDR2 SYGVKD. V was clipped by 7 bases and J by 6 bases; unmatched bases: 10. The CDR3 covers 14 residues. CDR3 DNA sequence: TGTGCCATCACCCAACAGGGGGATTATTCTGAAGCTTTCTTT. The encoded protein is CAITQQGDYSEAFF.

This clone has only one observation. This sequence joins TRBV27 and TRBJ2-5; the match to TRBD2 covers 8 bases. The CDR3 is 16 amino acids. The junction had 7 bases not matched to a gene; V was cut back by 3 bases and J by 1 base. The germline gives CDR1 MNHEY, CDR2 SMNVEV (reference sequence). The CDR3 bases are TGTGCCAGCAGTTTTTCGGGCGGGGGGACCCAAGAGACCCAGTACTTC. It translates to CASSFSGGGTQETQYF.

CDR3 loop: CATSKPSYEQYF. The CDR3 region has the DNA TGTGCCACCAGCAAGCCGTCCTACGAGCAGTACTTC. The chain carries TRBV15 and TRBJ2-7; D unresolved. There are 12 residues in the CDR3. The germline V and J ends were trimmed by 4 bases and 1 base, with 5 bases remaining between them. The germline CDR1 and CDR2 sequences are LNHNV and YYDKDF (reference sequence).

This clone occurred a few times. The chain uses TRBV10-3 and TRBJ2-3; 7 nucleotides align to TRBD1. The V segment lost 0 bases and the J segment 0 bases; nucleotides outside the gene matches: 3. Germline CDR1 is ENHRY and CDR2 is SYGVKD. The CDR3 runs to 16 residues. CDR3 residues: CAISESNRGSTDTQYF. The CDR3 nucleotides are TGTGCCATCAGTGAGTCAAACAGGGGAAGCACAGATACGCAGTATTTT.

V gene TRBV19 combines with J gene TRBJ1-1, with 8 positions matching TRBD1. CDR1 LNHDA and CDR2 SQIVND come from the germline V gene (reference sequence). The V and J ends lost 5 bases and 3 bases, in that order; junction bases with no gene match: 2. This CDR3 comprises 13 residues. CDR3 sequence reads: CASSRTGYTEAFF. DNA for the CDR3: TGTGCCAGTAGTCGGACAGGGTACACTGAAGCTTTCTTT.

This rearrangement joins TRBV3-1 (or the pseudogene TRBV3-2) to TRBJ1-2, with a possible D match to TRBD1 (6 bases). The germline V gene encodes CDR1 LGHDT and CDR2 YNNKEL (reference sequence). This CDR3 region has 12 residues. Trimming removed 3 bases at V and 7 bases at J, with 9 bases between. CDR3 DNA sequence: TGTGCCAGCAGCCAGCTACAGGGTGGCTACACCTTC. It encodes CASSQLQGGYTF.

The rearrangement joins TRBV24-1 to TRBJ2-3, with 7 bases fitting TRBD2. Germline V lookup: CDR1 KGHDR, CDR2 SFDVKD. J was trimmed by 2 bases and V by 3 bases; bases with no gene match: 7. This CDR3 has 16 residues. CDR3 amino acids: CATSDRGRGVTDTQYF. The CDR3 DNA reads TGTGCCACCAGTGATAGGGGACGGGGGGTCACAGATACGCAGTATTTT.

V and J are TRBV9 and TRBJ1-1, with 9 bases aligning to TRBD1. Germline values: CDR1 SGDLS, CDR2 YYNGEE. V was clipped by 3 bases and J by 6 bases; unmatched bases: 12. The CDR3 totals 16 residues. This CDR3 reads CASSATTGTGSPEAFF. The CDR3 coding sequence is TGTGCCAGCAGCGCGACTACCGGGACAGGGAGTCCTGAAGCTTTCTTT.

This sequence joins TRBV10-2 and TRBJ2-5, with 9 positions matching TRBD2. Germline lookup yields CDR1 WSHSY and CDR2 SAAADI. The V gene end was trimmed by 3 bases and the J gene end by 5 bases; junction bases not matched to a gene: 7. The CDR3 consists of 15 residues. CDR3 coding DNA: TGCGCCAGCAGTGAAGGGACTAGCTCATCTGAGACCCAGTACTTC. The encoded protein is CASSEGTSSSETQYF.

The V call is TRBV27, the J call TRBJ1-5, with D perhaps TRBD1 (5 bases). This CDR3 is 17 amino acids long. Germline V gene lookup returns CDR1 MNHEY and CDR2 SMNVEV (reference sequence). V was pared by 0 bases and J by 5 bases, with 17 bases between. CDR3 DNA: TGTGCCAGCAGTTTATCGTCCGAGACAGCGACCTATCAGCCCCAGCATTTT. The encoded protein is CASSLSSETATYQPQHF.

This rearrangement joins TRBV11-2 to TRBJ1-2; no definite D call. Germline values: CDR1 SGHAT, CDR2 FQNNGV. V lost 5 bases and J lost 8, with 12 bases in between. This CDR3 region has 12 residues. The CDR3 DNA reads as TGTGCCAGCAGCCAGCGGGGAGAGGGCTACACCTTC. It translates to CASSQRGEGYTF.

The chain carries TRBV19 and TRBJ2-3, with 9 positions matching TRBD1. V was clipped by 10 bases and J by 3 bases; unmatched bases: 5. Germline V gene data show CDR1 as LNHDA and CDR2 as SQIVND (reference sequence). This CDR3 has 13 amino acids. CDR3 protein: CATSGTGTDTQYF. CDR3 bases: TGTGCCACCTCCGGGACAGGGACAGATACGCAGTATTTT.

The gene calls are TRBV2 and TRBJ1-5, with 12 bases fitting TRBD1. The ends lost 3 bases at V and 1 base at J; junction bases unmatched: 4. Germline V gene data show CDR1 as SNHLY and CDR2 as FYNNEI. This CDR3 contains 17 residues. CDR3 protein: CASSDGTGGLSNQPQHF. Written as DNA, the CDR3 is TGTGCCAGCAGTGACGGGACAGGGGGCCTGAGCAATCAGCCCCAGCATTTT. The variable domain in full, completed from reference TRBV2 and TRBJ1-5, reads EPEVTQTPSHQVTQMGQEVILRCVPISNHLYFYWYRQILGQKVEFLVSFYNNEISEKSEIFDDQFSVERPDGSNFTLKIRSTKLEDSAMYFCASSDGTGGLSNQPQHFGDGTRLSIL.

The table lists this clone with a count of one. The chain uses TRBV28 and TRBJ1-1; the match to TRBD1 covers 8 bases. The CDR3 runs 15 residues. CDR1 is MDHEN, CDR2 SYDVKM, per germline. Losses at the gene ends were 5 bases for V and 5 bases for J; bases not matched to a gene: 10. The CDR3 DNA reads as TGTGCCAGCAGTCCCTTAGGCAGGGGGCGAACTGAAGCTTTCTTT. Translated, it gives CASSPLGRGRTEAFF.

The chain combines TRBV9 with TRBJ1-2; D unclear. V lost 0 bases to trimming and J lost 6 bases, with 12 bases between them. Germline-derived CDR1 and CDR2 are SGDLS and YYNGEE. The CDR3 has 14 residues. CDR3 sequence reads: CASSVEGPGNGYTF. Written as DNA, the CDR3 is TGTGCCAGCAGCGTAGAGGGCCCCGGGAATGGCTACACCTTC.

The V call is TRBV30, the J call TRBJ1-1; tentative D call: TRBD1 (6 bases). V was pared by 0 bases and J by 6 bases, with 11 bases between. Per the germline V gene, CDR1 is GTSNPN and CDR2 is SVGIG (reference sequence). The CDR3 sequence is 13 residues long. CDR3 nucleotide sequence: TGTGCCTGGAGTGTAATGGGGGCAGCTGAAGCTTTCTTT. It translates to CAWSVMGAAEAFF.

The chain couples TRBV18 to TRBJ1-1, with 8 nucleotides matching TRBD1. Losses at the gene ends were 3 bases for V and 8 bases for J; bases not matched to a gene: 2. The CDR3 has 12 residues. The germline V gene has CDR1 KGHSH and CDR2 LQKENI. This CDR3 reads CASSPRDREAFF. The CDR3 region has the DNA TGTGCCAGCTCACCCCGGGACAGGGAAGCTTTCTTT. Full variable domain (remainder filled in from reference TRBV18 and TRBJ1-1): NAGVMQNPRHLVRRRGQEARLRCSPMKGHSHVYWYRQLPEEGLKFMVYLQKENIIDESGMPKERFSAEFPKEGPSILRIQQVVRGDSAAYFCASSPRDREAFFGQGTRLTVV.